A selection of T cell receptor beta chains follows, all from one sample in a study of cytomegalovirus exposure and HLA in healthy donors. Some clones are missing from TCRdb's copy, which holds only in-frame ones; the method was immunoSEQ multiplex PCR. Among roughly 270,000 clones, roughly 88% were seen once, and the ten largest hold about 0.99%. Sequencing input: PBMCs. The receptors come from a woman aged 18-29 years in good health and CMV-seronegative. Both conserved end residues are part of each CDR3. D genes are given only for firm matches. Clone size appears in some rows only: once, few, many, or a class for an expanded clone.

abundance: .
v_gene: TRBV7-9
len: 15
d_gene: TRBD1
j_gene: TRBJ1-3
CDR3aa: CASSPTGIAGNTIYF
CDR3nt: TGTGCCAGCAGCCCGACAGGGATCGCAGGAAACACCATATATTTT

abundance: .
v_gene: TRBV5-1
len: 14
d_gene: .
j_gene: TRBJ1-5
CDR3aa: CASSRGGGNQPQHF
CDR3nt: TGCGCCAGCAGCCGAGGGGGGGGCAATCAGCCCCAGCATTTT

abundance: .
v_gene: TRBV7-7
len: 14
d_gene: TRBD1
j_gene: TRBJ1-1
CDR3aa: CASSSNRDRDQAFF
CDR3nt: TGTGCCAGCAGCTCCAACCGGGACAGGGACCAAGCTTTCTTT

abundance: .
v_gene: TRBV4-3
len: 15
d_gene: TRBD2
j_gene: TRBJ2-7
CDR3aa: CASSQYSGRISEQYF
CDR3nt: TGCGCCAGCAGCCAGTATAGCGGGAGAATTTCCGAGCAGTACTTC

abundance: few
v_gene: TRBV2
len: 15
d_gene: .
j_gene: TRBJ2-2
CDR3aa: CASSPEPSTTGELFF
CDR3nt: TGTGCCAGCAGCCCCGAACCTAGTACCACCGGGGAGCTGTTTTTT

abundance: few
v_gene: TRBV7-3
len: 18
d_gene: TRBD2
j_gene: TRBJ2-1
CDR3aa: CASSRGTSGRDLYNEQFF
CDR3nt: TGTGCCAGCAGCAGAGGGACTAGCGGGAGGGACCTATACAATGAGCAGTTCTTC

abundance: .
v_gene: TRBV6-1
len: 15
d_gene: .
j_gene: TRBJ1-3
CDR3aa: CASSEAASSGNTIYF
CDR3nt: TGTGCCAGCAGTGAAGCCGCCAGCTCTGGAAACACCATATATTTT

abundance: .
v_gene: TRBV14
len: 16
d_gene: .
j_gene: TRBJ1-6
CDR3aa: CASSQVWGLSNSPLHF
CDR3nt: TGTGCCAGCAGCCAAGTCTGGGGGCTGAGTAATTCACCCCTCCACTTT

abundance: few
v_gene: TRBV2
len: 13
d_gene: TRBD1
j_gene: TRBJ1-2
CDR3aa: CASRLTGDGGYTF
CDR3nt: TGTGCCAGCAGGCTGACAGGGGATGGGGGCTACACCTTC

abundance: .
v_gene: TRBV7-9
len: 14
d_gene: .
j_gene: TRBJ1-2
CDR3aa: CASSRGGANYGYTF
CDR3nt: TGTGCCAGCAGCCGCGGGGGGGCTAACTATGGCTACACCTTC

abundance: .
v_gene: TRBV10-3
len: 16
d_gene: .
j_gene: TRBJ2-1
CDR3aa: CAISDPGIGVGNEQFF
CDR3nt: TGTGCCATCAGTGACCCCGGGATTGGGGTGGGGAATGAGCAGTTCTTC

abundance: once
v_gene: TRBV4-3
len: 16
d_gene: TRBD2
j_gene: TRBJ2-1
CDR3aa: CASSPGAGGTYNEQFF
CDR3nt: TGCGCCAGCAGCCCGGGGGCGGGAGGTACCTACAATGAGCAGTTCTTC

abundance: .
v_gene: TRBV19
len: 13
d_gene: .
j_gene: TRBJ1-5
CDR3aa: CASSEGRRQPQHF
CDR3nt: TGTGCCAGTAGTGAAGGGAGACGGCAGCCCCAGCATTTT

abundance: .
v_gene: TRBV25-1
len: 12
d_gene: .
j_gene: TRBJ1-2
CDR3aa: CASSSGDYGYTF
CDR3nt: TGTGCCAGCAGTTCAGGGGACTATGGCTACACCTTC

abundance: .
v_gene: TRBV28
len: 16
d_gene: TRBD2
j_gene: TRBJ2-1
CDR3aa: CASSLAGGNSYNEQFF
CDR3nt: TGTGCCAGCAGTCTAGCGGGAGGCAACTCCTACAATGAGCAGTTCTTC

abundance: .
v_gene: TRBV7-6
len: 16
d_gene: TRBD2
j_gene: TRBJ2-3
CDR3aa: CASSTLAGRSTDTQYF
CDR3nt: TGTGCCAGCAGTACCCTAGCGGGAAGAAGCACAGATACGCAGTATTTT

abundance: .
v_gene: TRBV2
len: 18
d_gene: TRBD2
j_gene: TRBJ2-1
CDR3aa: CASCAPGTSGSGWNEQFF
CDR3nt: TGTGCCAGCTGTGCTCCCGGGACTAGCGGGAGTGGATGGAATGAGCAGTTCTTC

abundance: .
v_gene: TRBV29-1
len: 13
d_gene: .
j_gene: TRBJ1-4
CDR3aa: CSARGATNEKLFF
CDR3nt: TGCAGCGCTCGGGGTGCAACTAATGAAAAACTGTTTTTT

abundance: .
v_gene: TRBV28
len: 16
d_gene: TRBD1
j_gene: TRBJ1-2
CDR3aa: CASTTDRVRRHYGYTF
CDR3nt: TGTGCCAGCACCACTGACAGGGTCCGAAGGCACTATGGCTACACCTTC

abundance: .
v_gene: TRBV6-6
len: 16
d_gene: TRBD1
j_gene: TRBJ2-5
CDR3aa: CASSEFRDRTLGTQYF
CDR3nt: TGTGCCAGCAGCGAATTCCGGGACAGAACTCTGGGGACCCAGTACTTC

abundance: once
v_gene: TRBV27
len: 15
d_gene: TRBD1
j_gene: TRBJ1-1
CDR3aa: CASSLDRGPYTEAFF
CDR3nt: TGTGCCAGCAGTTTAGACAGGGGACCCTACACTGAAGCTTTCTTT

abundance: .
v_gene: TRBV2
len: 15
d_gene: .
j_gene: TRBJ2-3
CDR3aa: CASSRTNQGSNTQYF
CDR3nt: TGTGCCAGCAGCCGGACAAATCAAGGATCCAATACGCAGTATTTT

abundance: .
v_gene: TRBV29-1
len: 14
d_gene: TRBD2
j_gene: TRBJ2-7
CDR3aa: CSVPGLAGPYEQYF
CDR3nt: TGCAGCGTCCCGGGACTAGCGGGCCCCTACGAGCAGTACTTC

abundance: once
v_gene: TRBV25-1
len: 16
d_gene: .
j_gene: TRBJ2-3
CDR3aa: CASSEEQHTSTDTQYF
CDR3nt: TGTGCCAGCAGTGAAGAACAGCATACTAGCACAGATACGCAGTATTTT

abundance: .
v_gene: TRBV5-1
len: 16
d_gene: TRBD1
j_gene: TRBJ1-3
CDR3aa: CASSLGGTATGNTIYF
CDR3nt: TGCGCCAGCAGCTTGGGGGGGACAGCAACTGGAAACACCATATATTTT

abundance: .
v_gene: TRBV5-1
len: 13
d_gene: TRBD2
j_gene: TRBJ2-7
CDR3aa: CASSLGLAEEQYF
CDR3nt: TGCGCCAGCAGCTTGGGACTAGCGGAGGAGCAGTACTTC

abundance: .
v_gene: TRBV6-5
len: 15
d_gene: TRBD2
j_gene: TRBJ2-7
CDR3aa: CASSYAGTSGYEQYF
CDR3nt: TGTGCCAGCAGTTACGCCGGGACTAGCGGCTACGAGCAGTACTTC

abundance: .
v_gene: TRBV6-5
len: 15
d_gene: TRBD2
j_gene: TRBJ2-5
CDR3aa: CASRPTSGGRETQYF
CDR3nt: TGTGCCAGCAGGCCCACTAGCGGGGGTAGAGAGACCCAGTACTTC

abundance: .
v_gene: TRBV11-3
len: 14
d_gene: TRBD2
j_gene: TRBJ2-3
CDR3aa: CASSTSGSPDTQYF
CDR3nt: TGTGCCAGCAGCACTAGCGGGAGCCCAGATACGCAGTATTTT

abundance: once
v_gene: TRBV2
len: 11
d_gene: .
j_gene: TRBJ1-1
CDR3aa: CASVMNTEAFF
CDR3nt: TGTGCCAGTGTTATGAACACTGAAGCTTTCTTT

abundance: .
v_gene: TRBV10-3
len: 14
d_gene: .
j_gene: TRBJ2-3
CDR3aa: CAISELPFTDTQYF
CDR3nt: TGTGCCATCAGTGAACTTCCTTTCACAGATACGCAGTATTTT

abundance: .
v_gene: TRBV30
len: 14
d_gene: .
j_gene: TRBJ2-6
CDR3aa: CAWKQVSGANVLTF
CDR3nt: TGTGCCTGGAAGCAAGTCTCTGGGGCCAACGTCCTGACTTTC

abundance: .
v_gene: TRBV7-6
len: 14
d_gene: TRBD1
j_gene: TRBJ2-7
CDR3aa: CASSIGQGVREQYF
CDR3nt: TGTGCCAGCAGCATCGGACAGGGGGTTCGGGAGCAGTACTTC